What follows is one T cell receptor (beta chain) and its context. A few counts support this clone. Its recognized antigen is unknown. No per-base quality is available; no much larger clone lies one base away. Reading the label with the study, this specimen's time point is: about 28 days (+/-7) after the second vaccine dose. AZD1222 recipients with second doses at about 4 weeks or about 12 weeks were pooled, because spike-specific TCR depth and breadth did not differ between schedules. The vaccinee samples were drawn from two UK trials, COV001 and COV002, one of which was a single-blind randomized controlled phase 2/3 trial testing AZD1222 (ChAdOx1 nCoV-19) in healthy adults. For TCRbeta chain sequencing, PBMC samples from trial participants were taken at day 0 and at day 28 after the second dose. The data derive from a study of T cell responses to AZD1222 COVID-19 vaccine (dated by TCRdb to about 2021). As for the study more broadly: A total of over 230 trial participants underwent TCR sequencing, of whom 200 to 220 had received two doses of AZD1222 and roughly 26 had received two doses of the MenACWY control vaccine. Trial participants were enrolled by age into 18-55, 56-69 and 70-plus year subgroups, with about 150, 27 and 61 TCR-sequenced participants respectively. General conclusions and limits of the study: After two AZD1222 doses, both the breadth and the depth of spike-specific TCRs were significantly higher than at day 0 and than in MenACWY recipients. Because no day 14 peak-response samples were available, repertoires were characterized only after the peak T cell response. Vaccine-associated CD4 TCRs spanned the whole spike protein, with dominant responses in regions 160-218 and 743-854. Conclusions about previously exposed vaccinees are limited, since just five to seven AZD1222 recipients were seropositive for SARS-CoV-2 at baseline. Nearly half of unique spike-specific TCRs reportedly recognized epitopes outside regions mutated in the B.1.351 and B.1.1.7 variants. Most participants were white British and females outnumbered males, and the authors suggested that clonal diversity may have been underestimated. In the small 56-69-year group, the increase in depth fell short of significance, most likely because of low power.

The germline V gene specifies SGHTA as CDR1 and FQGNSA as CDR2. After removal of 1 base from V and 11 bases from J, the junction retains 12 bases not matched to a gene. The CDR3 goes from the cysteine to the phenylalanine over 15 residues. The entry retains the CDR3 DNA only, 45 bases that are in frame from base 1. The CDR3 regions of human TCRbeta chains were subjected to immunosequencing. Concerning the study's data processing: Repertoire TCRs were matched against a reference library of SARS-CoV-2-specific TCRs generated with the MIRA antigen-specificity platform. Breadth was defined as the fraction of unique TCRs that were SARS-CoV-2-associated, and depth was defined as the fraction of total T cells that were SARS-CoV-2-associated. Each spike-specific TCR was assigned to its reactive spike region and to a CD4 or CD8 class using the MIRA data. Log10-transformed breadth and depth values were compared by one-way ANOVA with Sidak's multiple comparisons tests. TCRdb retrieved this table from immuneACCESS and kept in-frame rearrangements only. Not all clones are present; in checked studies, unresolved V genes account for under half, and no reason is known for the remainder. D and trimming come from the DNA, and the V and J calls and clone size come from that table. The sample table holds about 120,000 clones, of which 87% were seen once. 2% to 3% of the sample belongs to the ten largest clones.

The chain employs TRBV7-2 and TRBJ2-3; 7 nucleotides in the junction match TRBD1. The sequenced sample was peripheral blood, obtained 28 days after the second AZD1222 dose. This sequence originates from an adult who received the AZD1222 COVID-19 vaccine. The CDR3 corresponds to CASSLVGRGRIEQYF. The DNA sequence is TGTGCCAGCAGCTTAGTTGGTAGGGGGCGAATTGAGCAGTATTTT.